The source of this T cell receptor (beta chain) is a study of T cells in women clearing cervical HPV infection. Study context: Women with histologically confirmed HPV16-related CIN3 or worse, 2 with invasive cancer, served as cases. Case blood drawn at lesion detection; control blood after infection cleared.

Overall study results and limits: Unknown T-cell numbers per sample may underlie the richness differences.

Germline loops: CDR1 SGHDT, CDR2 YYEEEE. There are 14 residues in the CDR3. Trimming at V came to 6 bases and at J to 3 bases, leaving 8 bases not matched to a gene. Concerning this clone: Its specificity is unknown. The read comes to an end 3 residues before the CDR3 does, leaving the germline J gene to fill in the end.

immunoSEQ multiplex PCR used an average of around 1,100 ng genomic DNA. Using immunoSEQ multiplex PCR, the repertoire was profiled, and TCRdb retains in-frame clones only, with some absent. The sample has tens of thousands of clones. Sequenced sample: blood buffy coat. The genes are TRBV5-6 and TRBJ1-2; 7 bases are shared with TRBD1. This sequence was found in a woman aged 18 to 69 with a cervical HPV16 infection that either progressed to CIN3+ or cleared (not recorded which). The CDR3 protein is CASNTGATDYGYTF. CDR3 bases read: TGTGCCAGCAACACAGGGGCTACGGACTATGGC.